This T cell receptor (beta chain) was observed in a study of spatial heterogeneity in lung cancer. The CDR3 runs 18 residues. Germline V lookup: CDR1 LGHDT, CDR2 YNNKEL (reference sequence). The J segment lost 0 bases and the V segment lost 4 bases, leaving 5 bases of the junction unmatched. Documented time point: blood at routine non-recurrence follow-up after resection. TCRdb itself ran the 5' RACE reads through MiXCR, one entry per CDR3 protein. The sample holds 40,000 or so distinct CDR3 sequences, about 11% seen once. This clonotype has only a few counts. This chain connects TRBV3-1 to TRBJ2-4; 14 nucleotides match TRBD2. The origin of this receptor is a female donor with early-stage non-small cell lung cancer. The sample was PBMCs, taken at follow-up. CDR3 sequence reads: CASSRGTSGGIAKNIQYF. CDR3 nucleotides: TGTGCCAGCAGCCGTGGGACTAGCGGGGGTATAGCCAAAAACATTCAGTACTTC.